Included here is one TCR beta chain sequence, with context. In its sample, this clone was seen a few times. Its binding antigen is unknown. Because the receptor is murine, the gene names and germline sequences shown are mouse ones. The CDR3 end is not reached by the read, which stops 1 residue before it; the germline J gene fills it in. V and J lose 1 base and 0 bases, and a span of 7 bases separates them. The CDR3 contains 13 residues, cysteine and phenylalanine counted. The DNA has 36 bases, all within the CDR3, and is read from base 1. In the germline V gene, CDR1 corresponds to GKSSPN and CDR2 to SITVG. Libraries were constructed by the immunoSEQ multiplex PCR assay. TCRbeta CDR3 sequencing was done by Adaptive Biotechnologies at survey depth, reporting CDR3 sequences, V/J genes, productive frequency and template counts. TCR beta CDR3 regions were amplified from genomic DNA rather than RNA. As for how the authors treated the data: Jensen-Shannon divergence served to quantify pairwise repertoire overlap between tissues, with 0 meaning identical and 1 meaning complete divergence. Based on pairwise JSD values, tissues were grouped by single-linkage agglomerative hierarchical clustering, and the results were shown as dendrograms. GLIPH2 was run on all patient samples with simulation_depth 1000, kmer_min_depth 3, cdr3_length_cutoff 8, keeping groups with more than two unique CDR3s. A standardized tissue-overlap score was calculated by extrapolating Jaccard GLIPH-group overlap across patients to a standard repertoire size of 1000 clones. Linear mixed-effect models, with tissue as a fixed effect and individual as a random effect, were used to test how diversity related to clinical or experimental variables. In TCRdb, the immuneACCESS table is reduced to in-frame sequences with V and J assigned. These tables do not hold every clone; where another copy was compared, an unresolved V gene accounts for under half, and the others remain unexplained. V and J calls and clone size follow that table, whereas D and trimming were derived from the DNA. The sample includes approximately 47,000 clones, with roughly 73% observed a single time. Clones ranked in the top ten supply 0.7% of the sample.

The data belong to a study of tissue T cells after allogeneic stem cell transplantation (dated by TCRdb to between 2021 and 2024). A note on the overall study: Using research autopsies of patients with and without GVHD, plus mouse models of GVHD, the study profiled TCR beta repertoires across many tissues. The human part of the study was a prospective observational study with no blinding and no randomization.

The investigation overall reported the following: Within patients, how anatomically similar tissues were was a major factor shaping TCR repertoire composition, regardless of disease or transplant status. The patient cohort was small and varied clinically, and sampling depth was recognized as a limitation. In both patients and mice, T cells from blood and spleen covered only a limited part of the TCR repertoire found in tissues. Not many T cell clones showed up in more than one patient, yet clustering based on motifs uncovered repertoire signatures that were shared across patients in a tissue-specific way. Which tissue TCRs were alloreactive or antigen-specific was not determined in the study, and some of the clones might have been host cells that persisted.

The TCR was taken from a pool of C57BL/6 mice in good health. The chain is made from TRBV31 and TRBJ2-7; the best D guess is TRBD1, with 6 bases matching. The sequenced material came from sorted cells pooled from one or two spleens. The DNA read from the CDR3 is TGTGCCTGGAGTCAGGGGGTCTCCTATGAACAGTAC. Its protein product is CAWSQGVSYEQY. The whole CDR3 reads CAWSQGVSYEQYF.